The 28 T cell receptor beta chains presented below share a single source sample, sequenced in a study of blood T cells in healthy people across ages. PCR was performed a second time for 7 to 11 cycles using a sample-barcoded 5' primer and a J-beta primer mix. TCRdb re-analysed the 5' RACE reads in MiXCR, keeping a single row per CDR3 protein. The repertoire holds hundreds of thousands of distinct CDR3 sequences, approximately 53% seen once, with roughly 25% in the top ten. The sample comprised blood. These receptors were taken from a man in his forties in good health.

The J gene is TRBJ1-2, the V gene TRBV25-1; unclear D gene. The CDR3 is 13 amino acids. V was clipped by 5 bases and J by 7 bases, with 14 bases between them. The V gene's germline CDR1 is MGHDK and CDR2 SYGVNS. The DNA of the CDR3 is TGTGCCAGCAGTCCAATTGGGAGCGGTGGCTACACCTTC. The encoded protein is CASSPIGSGGYTF.

The chain links TRBV3-1 to TRBJ2-4; the D gene is possibly TRBD2 (5 bases). V lost 4 bases, J lost 7 bases, and 11 bases lay in between. The germline V gene encodes CDR1 LGHDT and CDR2 YNNKEL (reference sequence). CDR3 size: 13 residues. Written as DNA, the CDR3 is TGTGCCAGCAGCCCAGCTGGCGGGAACATTCAGTACTTC. It translates to CASSPAGGNIQYF. The full variable domain, its missing parts supplied by reference TRBV3-1 and TRBJ2-4, is DTAVSQTPKYLVTQMGNDKSIKCEQNLGHDTMYWYKQDSKKFLKIMFSYNNKELIINETVPNRFSPKSPDKAHLNLHINSLELGDSAVYFCASSPAGGNIQYFGAGTRLSVL.

This chain links TRBV29-1 with TRBJ2-5; 9 bases match TRBD1. The CDR3 is made up of 15 amino acids. The germline gives CDR1 SQVTM, CDR2 ANQGSEA. Trimming cost V 2 bases and J 4 bases; bases outside gene matches: 8. The CDR3 sequence: CSVERTGAGGETQYF. The CDR3, as DNA: TGCAGCGTTGAACGGACAGGGGCGGGTGGAGAGACCCAGTACTTC.

The chain joins TRBV21-1 to TRBJ1-2; the D call in the table, TRBD1, was not verified against the DNA. TRBV21-1 has pseudogene status. This CDR3 is built from 16 residues. DNA for the CDR3: TGTGCCAGAATGGACCCAGACAGTTTTAAAAACTATGGCTACACCTTC. Translating gives CARMDPDSFKNYGYTF.

This clonotype has only a few counts. The chain has TRBV9 and TRBJ1-2; D gene ambiguous. CDR1 is SGDLS and CDR2 is YYNGEE in the germline V gene. The CDR3 has 9 residues. V shed 8 bases and J shed 6 bases, with 5 bases lying between them. CDR3 sequence (DNA): TGTGCCAGTGGTAATGGCTACACCTTC. Translation: CASGNGYTF.

This chain joins TRBV21-1 and TRBJ2-7; no DNA check was done on the table's D call, TRBD2. TRBV21-1 is a listed pseudogene. The CDR3 has 21 amino acids. The CDR3 reads CASSKGVFRLAGVLIAYEQYF. CDR3 DNA sequence: TGTGCCAGCAGCAAAGGCGTCTTTAGGCTAGCGGGAGTGCTTATTGCTTACGAGCAGTACTTC.

This chain links TRBV2 with TRBJ2-3, with D possibly matching TRBD2 (6 bases). The CDR3 has 17 residues. Germline-derived CDR1 and CDR2 are SNHLY and FYNNEI. The V end lost 6 bases, the J end lost 1 base, and 20 bases lay between the germline ends. CDR3 DNA sequence: TGTGCCAGCAGAGGCTTATCGGGCGGGGCTGGCACAGATACGCAGTATTTT. The encoded protein is CASRGLSGGAGTDTQYF.

The J gene is TRBJ1-6, the V gene TRBV7-9; weak D call: TRBD1 (5 bases). The V end was cut by 5 bases, the J end by 8 bases, with 16 bases between. The germline CDR1 and CDR2 sequences are SEHNR and FQNEAQ (reference sequence). The CDR3 length is 15 residues. This chain's CDR3 is CASSGTPQRDSPLHF. CDR3 nucleotide sequence: TGTGCCAGCAGCGGGACCCCACAGAGGGATTCACCCCTCCACTTT. The complete variable domain, with remaining parts taken from reference TRBV7-9 and TRBJ1-6, reads DTGVSQNPRHKITKRGQNVTFRCDPISEHNRLYWYRQTLGQGPEFLTYFQNEAQLEKSRLLSDRFSAERPKGSFSTLEIQRTEQGDSAMYLCASSGTPQRDSPLHFGNGTRLTVT.

This clonotype was observed a few times. The J gene is TRBJ2-3, the V gene TRBV7-2; 11 bases line up with TRBD2. V lost 2 bases and J lost 1; bases outside the gene matches: 8. The CDR3 is made up of 18 amino acids. Germline V gene lookup returns CDR1 SGHTA and CDR2 FQGNSA. CDR3 sequence reads: CASSLLVLAGVGTDTQYF. CDR3 nucleotides: TGTGCCAGCAGCTTATTGGTACTAGCGGGAGTTGGCACAGATACGCAGTATTTT. The full variable domain, with the rest looked up from reference TRBV7-2 and TRBJ2-3, is GAGVSQSPSNKVTEKGKDVELRCDPISGHTALYWYRQSLGQGLEFLIYFQGNSAPDKSGLPSDRFSAERTGGSVSTLTIQRTQQEDSAVYLCASSLLVLAGVGTDTQYFGPGTRLTVL.

The chain recombines TRBV29-1 with TRBJ1-2, with a possible D match to TRBD1 (5 bases). The CDR3 is made up of 12 amino acids. Trimming removed 2 bases from V and 5 bases from J, with 9 bases in between. CDR1 and CDR2 from the germline V gene are SQVTM and ANQGSEA. The CDR3 is CSVEPGTYGYTF. CDR3 nucleotide sequence: TGCAGCGTTGAACCAGGGACTTATGGCTACACCTTC. Variable domain in full (rest from reference TRBV29-1 and TRBJ1-2): SAVISQKPSRDICQRGTSLTIQCQVDSQVTMMFWYRQQPGQSLTLIATANQGSEATYESGFVIDKFPISRPNLTFSTLTVSNMSPEDSSIYLCSVEPGTYGYTFGSGTRLTVV.

This clonotype was seen only a few times. J is TRBJ2-5 and V is TRBV12-3 or TRBV12-4; 7 bases are a match to TRBD1. V was pared by 5 bases and J by 5 bases, with 11 bases of the junction left unmatched. CDR3 size: 15 residues. The CDR3 reads CASSRRTGGVETQYF. The CDR3, as DNA: TGTGCCAGCAGTCGGAGGACAGGAGGCGTGGAGACCCAGTACTTC.

This sequence joins TRBV18 and TRBJ2-7; D gene uncertain. V was trimmed by 0 bases and J by 2 bases, leaving 11 bases between them. Germline V gives CDR1 KGHSH, CDR2 LQKENI. This CDR3 region has 15 residues. The CDR3 sequence: CASSPPGFTTYEQYF. CDR3 DNA sequence: TGTGCCAGCTCACCACCCGGCTTTACTACCTACGAGCAGTACTTC.

This clonotype has a handful of counts. CDR3 DNA: TGTGCCAGCAGGCCCGACCTGGGGGCTCAAGAGACCCAGTACTTC. This sequence encodes CASRPDLGAQETQYF. The chain couples TRBV6-5 to TRBJ2-5; D perhaps matches TRBD1 (6 bases). The germline V gene has CDR1 MNHEY and CDR2 SVGAGI. Trimming pared 6 bases from V and 2 bases from J, leaving 16 bases between. The CDR3 has 15 residues.

The chain couples TRBV20-1 to TRBJ2-1, with 9 nucleotides matching TRBD1. CDR3 length: 16 amino acids. Germline V gene data show CDR1 as DFQATT and CDR2 as SNEGSKA (reference sequence). V dropped 4 bases and J dropped 4; count of bases not matched to a gene: 11. The chain's CDR3 is CSAITGGMDFYNEQFF. For the CDR3, the DNA is TGCAGTGCTATTACAGGGGGCATGGATTTTTACAATGAGCAGTTCTTC.

V and J are TRBV29-1 and TRBJ2-4, with TRBD1 matching over 11 bases. The end of the DNA aligns better with TRBJ2-7, so the J call may be wrong. The CDR3 consists of 14 residues. Germline CDR1 is SQVTM and CDR2 is ANQGSEA. CDR3 in amino acids: CSARRTGGAYEQYF. In DNA, the CDR3 is TGCAGCGCCCGAAGGACAGGGGGCGCGTACGAGCAGTACTTC.

This clonotype was counted only a few times. The chain uses TRBV28 and TRBJ2-4, with a tentative D call TRBD1 (6 bases). This CDR3 is 15 amino acids long. Germline loops: CDR1 MDHEN, CDR2 SYDVKM. V lost 3 bases, J lost 7 bases, and 16 bases lay in between. Here the CDR3 DNA reads TGTGCCAGCAGTTTTAGCCGACAGGCTTCGAACATTCAGTACTTC. As protein: CASSFSRQASNIQYF.

The table lists this clonotype with a few counts. The chain uses TRBV5-1 and TRBJ2-1; 8 bases agree with TRBD2. Trimming removed 4 bases from V and 7 bases from J; junction bases left unmatched: 16. This CDR3 is built from 17 residues. The germline gives CDR1 SGHRS, CDR2 YFSETQ. The chain's CDR3 is CASSRTGTSLVANEQFF. CDR3 coding DNA: TGCGCCAGCAGCCGGACCGGGACTAGTCTCGTTGCGAATGAGCAGTTCTTC.

V gene TRBV5-1 combines with J gene TRBJ2-3; D call uncertain. The CDR3 loop spans 16 amino acids. Deletions cut 4 bases from V and 1 base from J, with 16 bases between. From germline, CDR1 is SGHRS and CDR2 YFSETQ. The CDR3 DNA reads as TGCGCCAGCAGCCCTGACATTCCTAAACGCACAGATACGCAGTATTTT. Translating it yields CASSPDIPKRTDTQYF.

This clonotype was seen once. The rearrangement links TRBV5-1 to TRBJ1-4; no clear D. This CDR3 spans 16 amino acids. Trimming removed 0 bases at V and 0 bases at J, with 9 bases between. Per germline, CDR1 SGHRS and CDR2 YFSETQ. CDR3 nucleotides: TGCGCCAGCAGCTTGGCGGCGAGAGCAACTAATGAAAAACTGTTTTTT. Amino acids: CASSLAARATNEKLFF.

This clonotype has more than one count but fewer than ten. The J gene is TRBJ2-4, the V gene TRBV2; possibly TRBD2 for D (5 bases). Germline V gene data show CDR1 as SNHLY and CDR2 as FYNNEI. The V end lost 5 bases, the J end lost 5 bases, and 10 bases lay between the germline ends. The CDR3 has 13 amino acids. CDR3 residues: CASSPDGENIQYF. The CDR3 DNA is TGTGCCAGCAGTCCGGACGGGGAAAACATTCAGTACTTC.

This clonotype appeared a few times. The chain combines TRBV27 with TRBJ2-7; 7 bases map to TRBD1. This CDR3 spans 16 amino acids. Trimming removed 3 bases from V and 3 bases from J; junction bases left unmatched: 11. In germline, CDR1 is MNHEY, CDR2 SMNVEV (reference sequence). CDR3: CASSLRGRGLVYEQYF. For the CDR3, the DNA is TGTGCCAGCAGTTTGAGGGGGCGCGGTCTCGTCTACGAGCAGTACTTC.

This rearrangement joins TRBV20-1 to TRBJ2-1, with unresolved D. CDR3 length equals 11 residues. Looked up from germline, CDR1 is DFQATT and CDR2 is SNEGSKA (reference sequence). V gave up 2 bases and J gave up 10 bases, with 9 bases separating them. The CDR3 nucleotides are TGCAGTGCTAGATTCTCCACGGAGCAGTTCTTC. This gives the protein CSARFSTEQFF.

This chain connects TRBV12-3 or TRBV12-4 to TRBJ2-7, with 7 bases identical to TRBD1. J lost 2 bases, V lost 6 bases, and 13 bases had no gene match. The CDR3 covers 16 residues. CDR3 region: CASSEHRTGTTYEQYF. CDR3 coding DNA: TGTGCCAGCAGCGAACACCGGACAGGAACCACCTACGAGCAGTACTTC.

This clonotype has more than one count but fewer than ten. The chain has TRBV12-3 or TRBV12-4 and TRBJ1-1, with 7 bases identical to TRBD1. The V segment lost 6 bases and the J segment 1 base; nucleotides outside the gene matches: 5. This CDR3 has 14 residues. The CDR3 loop reads CASRMTGRNTEAFF. CDR3 bases: TGTGCCAGCAGGATGACAGGGAGGAACACTGAAGCTTTCTTT.

Points on this clonotype: One end of the junction does not line up with germline, which may come from a read error. The chain carries TRBV20-1 and TRBJ2-5; TRBD1 agrees at 8 bases. CDR3 size: 15 residues. Germline CDR1 is DFQATT and CDR2 is SNEGSKA (reference sequence). In DNA, the CDR3 is TGCAGTGCTCGAGATGTCGCAGGGGGCGTAGAGACCCAGTACTTC. Its protein is CSARDVAGGVETQYF.

This clonotype was counted only a few times. The chain couples TRBV7-2 to TRBJ1-1; D may be TRBD1 (5 bases). Looked up from germline, CDR1 is SGHTA and CDR2 is FQGNSA. The ends were cut back, 8 bases at V and 0 bases at J, with 19 bases in the middle. The CDR3 has 16 residues. CDR3 sequence: CASAPWGGLMNTEAFF. The DNA for the CDR3 is TGTGCCAGCGCCCCCTGGGGCGGACTCATGAACACTGAAGCTTTCTTT.

The chain couples TRBV10-3 to TRBJ2-7, with D unclear. From germline, CDR1 is ENHRY and CDR2 SYGVKD. The CDR3 is made up of 11 amino acids. Trimming took 3 bases from V and 7 from J, leaving 7 bases between them. DNA of the CDR3: TGTGCCATCAGTGAATACAATGAGCAGTACTTC. Its protein product is CAISEYNEQYF.

The V call is TRBV29-1, the J call TRBJ2-1, with 10 bases identical to TRBD2. The trim removed 6 bases at V and 6 bases at J, leaving 8 bases unmatched. The CDR3 totals 14 residues. Germline V CDR1 and CDR2: SQVTM, ANQGSEA. The CDR3 region has the DNA TGCAGCGTCCCCCTAGCGGGAGAGATCAATGAGCAGTTCTTC. This gives the protein CSVPLAGEINEQFF.